The 21 T cell receptor beta chains in this list originate from one sample, sequenced in a study of neurological immune-mediated disorders. One entry per CDR3 protein, called by TCRdb with MiXCR from the 5' RACE reads. The table lists 84,000 or so distinct CDR3 sequences, over 9% of them singletons. What was sequenced was PBMCs. The origin of the receptors is a man in his forties or fifties in good health.

This clonotype showed up many times. DNA of the CDR3: TGCGCCAGCAGCTTGCTGCCGGGACTAGGGCAAGAGACCCAGTACTTC. This encodes CASSLLPGLGQETQYF. The chain links TRBV5-1 to TRBJ2-5; 8 positions match TRBD2. The CDR3 runs to 16 residues. With 1 base clipped from V and 2 bases from J, the junction kept 7 bases outside the gene matches. Looked up from germline, CDR1 is SGHRS and CDR2 is YFSETQ.

The chain couples TRBV18 to TRBJ1-2, with D maybe TRBD1 (5 bases). The ends were cut back, 6 bases at V and 2 bases at J, with 10 bases in the middle. The CDR3 extends over 13 amino acids. CDR1 is KGHSH and CDR2 is LQKENI in the germline V gene. This CDR3 reads CASSEEGNYGYTF. CDR3 DNA: TGTGCCAGCTCGGAGGAGGGGAACTATGGCTACACCTTC.

This clonotype was observed many times. The chain has TRBV20-1 and TRBJ2-7; the D gene is possibly TRBD1 (6 bases). The CDR3 is 16 residues long. The V and J ends lost 0 bases and 8 bases respectively, with 23 bases between them. Germline V gives CDR1 DFQATT, CDR2 SNEGSKA (reference sequence). CDR3 sequence (DNA): TGCAGTGCTAGAGATATTGACAGGTTCCCCGAGAACCAGCAGTACTTC. It codes for CSARDIDRFPENQQYF.

This clonotype was detected ten times or more. This chain connects TRBV12-3 or TRBV12-4 to TRBJ1-2; D unclear. With 3 bases removed from V and 4 bases from J, the gap between germline ends came to 15 bases. This CDR3 contains 15 residues. This CDR3 is CASSFSPKSRYGYTF. In DNA form, the CDR3 reads TGTGCCAGCAGTTTTAGCCCTAAGAGCCGCTATGGCTACACCTTC.

This clonotype came up many times. The chain has TRBV29-1 and TRBJ2-2; TRBD1 matches 11 bases. The CDR3 is 16 residues long. Unmatched junction bases numbered 3, after V lost 3 bases and J lost 0 bases. The germline CDR1 and CDR2 sequences are SQVTM and ANQGSEA. The CDR3 is CSVDWGQGANTGELFF. CDR3 nucleotide sequence: TGCAGCGTTGATTGGGGACAGGGGGCGAACACCGGGGAGCTGTTTTTT.

The J gene is TRBJ2-5, the V gene TRBV20-1, with 9 positions matching TRBD1. CDR1 DFQATT and CDR2 SNEGSKA come from the germline V gene (reference sequence). This CDR3 contains 14 residues. V gave up 1 base and J gave up 5 bases; unmatched junction bases: 5. DNA of the CDR3: TGCAGTGCTAGAGTGGGGACAGGGAGTGAGACCCAGTACTTC. This translates into CSARVGTGSETQYF.

This clonotype came up many times. The chain has TRBV7-8 and TRBJ1-2; 9 bases align to TRBD1. Trimming cost V 3 bases and J 4 bases; bases outside gene matches: 3. This CDR3 comprises 14 residues. Per germline, CDR1 SGHVS and CDR2 FQNEAQ. CDR3 sequence reads: CASSFRDRVYGYTF. The CDR3 bases are TGTGCCAGCAGCTTTAGGGACAGGGTCTATGGCTACACCTTC.

The chain couples TRBV5-1 to TRBJ2-1, with D uncertain. V was cut by 8 bases and J by 8 bases, with 11 bases left in between. CDR1 SGHRS and CDR2 YFSETQ come from the germline V gene. The CDR3 consists of 11 residues. CDR3 nucleotides: TGCGCCAGAAGCCTTCGGGATGAGCAGTTCTTC. This sequence encodes CARSLRDEQFF.

This clonotype was seen at least ten times. The chain carries TRBV5-4 and TRBJ1-1; 8 bases are a match to TRBD1. The CDR3 length is 17 residues. J was trimmed by 0 bases and V by 2 bases; bases with no gene match: 9. In germline, CDR1 is SGHNT, CDR2 YYREEE (reference sequence). CDR3 protein: CASSFGYDRGVNTEAFF. CDR3 DNA: TGTGCCAGCAGCTTCGGATACGACAGGGGCGTGAACACTGAAGCTTTCTTT.

This clonotype was seen ten or more times. This chain uses TRBV20-1 with TRBJ2-5, with 9 bases lining up with TRBD1. With 1 base clipped from V and 5 bases from J, the junction kept 2 bases outside the gene matches. CDR3 size: 13 residues. From germline, CDR1 is DFQATT and CDR2 SNEGSKA (reference sequence). CDR3 sequence: CSARAQGAETQYF. The CDR3 DNA reads as TGCAGTGCTAGAGCACAGGGGGCGGAGACCCAGTACTTC.

This clonotype came up many times. The genes are TRBV5-1 and TRBJ2-7; maybe TRBD1 (5 bases). The CDR3 is 15 residues long. Trimming left V 2 bases short and J 5 bases short, with 17 bases between. Germline V gives CDR1 SGHRS, CDR2 YFSETQ. This CDR3 is CASSLRWDGANEQYF. The CDR3 DNA follows: TGCGCCAGCAGCTTACGATGGGATGGGGCCAACGAGCAGTACTTC.

This sequence joins TRBV6-6 and TRBJ2-7; D may be TRBD2 (6 bases). Between the trimmed V and J ends, which lost 7 bases and 7 bases, there was a span of 20 bases. The CDR3 is made up of 14 amino acids. Germline loops: CDR1 MNHNY, CDR2 SVGAGI (reference sequence). The CDR3 region has the DNA TGTGCCAGCACCTCCGAACGGGAGCGCGGGGAGCAGTACTTC. Protein sequence: CASTSERERGEQYF.

About this clonotype itself: Being one base from a much bigger clone, this may be a read error. The chain couples TRBV5-6 to TRBJ1-2; no firm D call. The CDR3 extends over 13 amino acids. Per the germline V gene, CDR1 is SGHDT and CDR2 is YYEEEE. Trimming stripped 4 bases from V and 7 bases from J, with 14 bases between. CDR3 protein: CASSLQVKGGYTF. CDR3 nucleotides: TGTGCCAGCAGCCTGCAGGTGAAGGGTGGCTACACCTTC.

At least ten counts were recorded for this clonotype. The chain combines TRBV7-2 with TRBJ2-1; D not certain. CDR1 is SGHTA, CDR2 FQGNSA, per germline. Deletions cut 5 bases from V and 0 bases from J, with 5 bases between. The CDR3 extends over 13 amino acids. CDR3 nucleotides: TGTGCCAGCAGCGCGAGCTCCTACAATGAGCAGTTCTTC. Its translation is CASSASSYNEQFF.

This clonotype was seen only a few times. The chain recombines TRBV6-5 with TRBJ2-1, with D unresolved. The germline gives CDR1 MNHEY, CDR2 SVGAGI. V lost 6 bases, J lost 6 bases, and 9 bases lay in between. The CDR3 is made up of 12 amino acids. This CDR3 is CASSQPPNEQFF. In DNA, the CDR3 is TGTGCCAGCAGCCAACCCCCCAATGAGCAGTTCTTC.

This clonotype appeared many times. The chain combines TRBV14 with TRBJ1-6; 7 positions match TRBD1. This CDR3 comprises 14 residues. The germline V gene has CDR1 SGHDN and CDR2 FVKESK. V was pared by 2 bases and J by 8 bases, with 3 bases of the junction left unmatched. The CDR3 loop reads CASSQPGTDSPLHF. The CDR3 DNA reads as TGTGCCAGCAGCCAACCGGGGACAGATTCACCCCTCCACTTT.

This clonotype was counted many times. V gene TRBV29-1 combines with J gene TRBJ1-1; the D gene is possibly TRBD1 (6 bases). This CDR3 is 14 amino acids long. Trimming removed 5 bases from V and 1 base from J, with 14 bases in between. Germline V gene sequence: CDR1 SQVTM, CDR2 ANQGSEA. This chain's CDR3 is CSVNTGTSNTEAFF. The DNA for the CDR3 is TGCAGCGTTAACACCGGGACATCGAACACTGAAGCTTTCTTT.

This clonotype was seen repeatedly, ten times or more. V is TRBV28 and J is TRBJ2-5, with TRBD2 matching over 8 bases. The CDR3 totals 18 residues. Trimming cost V 5 bases and J 4 bases; bases outside gene matches: 18. Germline CDR1 MDHEN, CDR2 SYDVKM. The CDR3: CASSPSPGLGSLGETQYF. For the CDR3, the DNA is TGTGCCAGCAGTCCCTCTCCGGGACTAGGTTCGTTGGGAGAGACCCAGTACTTC.

This clonotype was found many times. This chain connects TRBV12-3 or TRBV12-4 to TRBJ1-1; D is uncertain. The CDR3 has 10 residues. The ends were cut back, 4 bases at V and 4 bases at J, with 1 base in the middle. CDR3 nucleotide sequence: TGTGCCAGCAGTTCCACTGAAGCTTTCTTT. Residues: CASSSTEAFF.

This clonotype was detected many times. The genes are TRBV3-1 and TRBJ2-3; D remains ambiguous. V was shortened by 4 bases and J by 4 bases, with 6 bases between the two germline ends. The CDR3 is 12 amino acids. Looked up from germline, CDR1 is LGHDT and CDR2 is YNNKEL (reference sequence). The CDR3 region is CASSLWADTQYF. The CDR3 nucleotides are TGTGCCAGCAGCCTTTGGGCAGATACGCAGTATTTT.

This clonotype was detected ten times or more. The chain is built from TRBV29-1 and TRBJ2-7; D possibly corresponds to TRBD2 (7 bases). CDR1 and CDR2 from the germline V gene are SQVTM and ANQGSEA. This CDR3 has 16 residues. V lost 0 bases and J 7 bases, leaving 22 bases between the germline ends. Here the CDR3 DNA reads TGCAGCGTTGAAGATCGAGTACATCAGGGGAGGGCTGAGCAGTACTTC. Protein: CSVEDRVHQGRAEQYF.